The TCR beta chain described here comes from a study of cytomegalovirus exposure and HLA in healthy donors. Study-level points and caveats: Associated with cytomegalovirus, according to the listing, were 150 to 200 TCR beta chains. Later analysis associated a missense DCLRE1C variant with TCR beta V- and J-gene trimming.

This clone was picked up one time. The antigen is undetermined. Both 60 Vbeta primers and 13 Jbeta primers went into the PCR. Generated by immunoSEQ multiplex PCR, the TCRdb table keeps only in-frame clones and is missing some. Of 200,000 to 300,000 clones listed, approximately 78% are singletons. What was sequenced was PBMCs. This clonotype originated in a boy aged 5 to 17 in good health and CMV-seronegative.

CDR3 nucleotide sequence: TGTGCCAGCAGCGTAGGGACTAGCGGGGGGGCACAAGAGACCCAGTACTTC. It codes for CASSVGTSGGAQETQYF. This chain connects TRBV9 to TRBJ2-5; 15 nucleotides align to TRBD2. Germline CDR1 is SGDLS and CDR2 is YYNGEE. This CDR3 has 17 residues. After removal of 0 bases from V and 2 bases from J, the junction contained 2 bases not matched to a gene.